This T cell receptor beta chain was recovered during a study of blood T cell repertoires in COVID-19. Study background: Sites across the United States, Italy and Spain contributed samples from acute and convalescent COVID-19. Sources were T cells, B-cell-depleted T cells, or PBMCs; the material itself was cDNA or gDNA.

In the study's own analysis: Amplification from reference gene primers served as the basis for estimated nucleated cell counts. Only in-frame clones appear in the TCRdb table, and some are missing; sequencing was by immunoSEQ multiplex PCR. V and J calls and clone size are copied from that table; D and trimming were computed from the DNA. The sample lists 390,000 or so clones, almost 90% occurring once. Germline assignment: CDR1 MNHEY and CDR2 SVGAGI. CDR3 size: 14 residues. V gave up 2 bases and J gave up 1 base, with 6 bases separating them. Material for sequencing was peripheral blood. The TCR was taken from a man between 18 and 35 years old with active or convalescent COVID-19. The genes are TRBV6-5 and TRBJ1-3, with unresolved D. CDR3 in amino acids: CASSYQDSGNTIYF. The CDR3, as DNA: TGTGCCAGCAGTTACCAGGATTCTGGAAACACCATATATTTT.